A selection of T cell receptor beta chains follows, all from one sample in a study of OX40 agonist ivuxolimab in advanced cancers. Using immunoSEQ multiplex PCR, the repertoire was profiled, and TCRdb retains in-frame clones only, with some absent. This sample has about 47,000 clones, with around 90% found just once. The starting material was CD4+ or CD8+ T cells sorted from blood, obtained in a trial of the OX40 agonist ivuxolimab. These receptors originate from an adult with an advanced solid tumor such as melanoma, head and neck, liver or kidney cancer. Both conserved end residues are part of each CDR3. The D gene is left open where the match is weak. Size is stated for part of the rows, as once, few or many counts, or as a class when the clone is expanded.

d_gene: NA; j_gene: TRBJ1-3; v_gene: TRBV28; abundance: NA; CDR3nt: TGTGCCAGCAGTACCCGACAGACTGGAAACACCATATATTTT; CDR3aa: CASSTRQTGNTIYF
d_gene: NA; j_gene: TRBJ2-7; v_gene: TRBV7-9; abundance: NA; CDR3nt: TGTGCCAGCAGCACAGGGTCCATTACCTACGAGCAGTACTTC; CDR3aa: CASSTGSITYEQYF
d_gene: TRBD1; j_gene: TRBJ1-5; v_gene: TRBV2; abundance: NA; CDR3nt: TGTGCCAGCAGCTTACAGGGGACCAATCAGCCCCAGCATTTT; CDR3aa: CASSLQGTNQPQHF
d_gene: NA; j_gene: TRBJ2-4; v_gene: TRBV27; abundance: once; CDR3nt: TGTGCCAGCAGTTTGGGTCCCGGGGAAAACATTCAGTACTTC; CDR3aa: CASSLGPGENIQYF
d_gene: TRBD2; j_gene: TRBJ2-1; v_gene: TRBV27; abundance: NA; CDR3nt: TGTGCCAGCAGTTTAGTGTCGTTAACTAGCGGGACGAGGGGCAATGAGCAGTTCTTC; CDR3aa: CASSLVSLTSGTRGNEQFF
d_gene: NA; j_gene: TRBJ2-2; v_gene: TRBV28; abundance: NA; CDR3nt: TGTGCCAGCAGTTTTTTTACCCAGGGGAACACCGGGGAGCTGTTTTTT; CDR3aa: CASSFFTQGNTGELFF
d_gene: NA; j_gene: TRBJ1-5; v_gene: TRBV28; abundance: NA; CDR3nt: TGTGCCAGCAGAGCCGGGTCCCTTAATAATCAGCCCCAGCATTTT; CDR3aa: CASRAGSLNNQPQHF
d_gene: NA; j_gene: TRBJ1-1; v_gene: TRBV7-9; abundance: NA; CDR3nt: TGTGCCAGCGCCCTACAGGTCGGTGAAGCTTTCTTT; CDR3aa: CASALQVGEAFF
d_gene: NA; j_gene: TRBJ2-3; v_gene: TRBV5-1; abundance: NA; CDR3nt: TGCGCCAGCAGCGTTACTGGGGGGCCCAGCACAGATACGCAGTATTTT; CDR3aa: CASSVTGGPSTDTQYF
d_gene: NA; j_gene: TRBJ2-7; v_gene: TRBV19; abundance: NA; CDR3nt: TGTGCCAGTAGTACCTACAGGGGAGGCGAGCAGTACTTC; CDR3aa: CASSTYRGGEQYF
d_gene: TRBD1; j_gene: TRBJ1-6; v_gene: TRBV7-9; abundance: NA; CDR3nt: TGTGCCAGCAGAAACACAGGGGGCGGGAATTCACCCCTCCACTTT; CDR3aa: CASRNTGGGNSPLHF
d_gene: TRBD1; j_gene: TRBJ2-7; v_gene: TRBV4-1; abundance: once; CDR3nt: TGCGCCAGCAGTGTCCCGGGACAGGCTTCTTACGAGCAGTACTTC; CDR3aa: CASSVPGQASYEQYF
d_gene: NA; j_gene: TRBJ1-1; v_gene: TRBV6-6; abundance: NA; CDR3nt: TGTGCCAGCAGACTTAGCCTAGTGAACACTGAAGCTTTCTTT; CDR3aa: CASRLSLVNTEAFF
d_gene: NA; j_gene: TRBJ2-1; v_gene: TRBV18; abundance: NA; CDR3nt: TGTGCCAGCTCACCACCGATTGAAGAGCAGTTCTTC; CDR3aa: CASSPPIEEQFF
d_gene: NA; j_gene: TRBJ2-1; v_gene: TRBV9; abundance: NA; CDR3nt: TGTGCCAGCAGCGTGAAAGGGGACGGCAGCTCCTACAATGAGCAGTTCTTC; CDR3aa: CASSVKGDGSSYNEQFF
d_gene: NA; j_gene: TRBJ2-7; v_gene: TRBV18; abundance: NA; CDR3nt: TGTGCCAGCTCACCACGGAGGGCCAATTCCTACGAGCAGTACTTC; CDR3aa: CASSPRRANSYEQYF
d_gene: NA; j_gene: TRBJ1-5; v_gene: TRBV7-6; abundance: NA; CDR3nt: TGTGCCAGCAGCTTAGGGGTAAATAGCAATCAGCCCCAGCATTTT; CDR3aa: CASSLGVNSNQPQHF
d_gene: TRBD1; j_gene: TRBJ2-5; v_gene: TRBV5-1; abundance: NA; CDR3nt: TGCGCCAGCACCTTGGACAGGGGGAAGACCCAGTACTTC; CDR3aa: CASTLDRGKTQYF
d_gene: NA; j_gene: TRBJ1-4; v_gene: TRBV19; abundance: NA; CDR3nt: TGTGCCAGTACCTCCGACAGGACCCATGAAAAACTGTTTTTT; CDR3aa: CASTSDRTHEKLFF
d_gene: NA; j_gene: TRBJ2-7; v_gene: TRBV7-6; abundance: NA; CDR3nt: TGTGCCAGCAGCTTAGACCCTTGGGGCGGCTACGAGCAGTACTTC; CDR3aa: CASSLDPWGGYEQYF
d_gene: NA; j_gene: TRBJ1-2; v_gene: TRBV30; abundance: NA; CDR3nt: TGTGCCTGGAGTGACCAGGGACTAGGCTATGGCTACACCTTC; CDR3aa: CAWSDQGLGYGYTF
d_gene: NA; j_gene: TRBJ2-7; v_gene: TRBV30; abundance: NA; CDR3nt: TGTGCCTGGAGGGACTGGAGGAGAAACTACGAGCAGTACTTC; CDR3aa: CAWRDWRRNYEQYF
d_gene: TRBD1; j_gene: TRBJ2-5; v_gene: TRBV5-1; abundance: NA; CDR3nt: TGCGCCAGCAGCGGAGGACAGGGCCAAGAGACCCAGTACTTC; CDR3aa: CASSGGQGQETQYF
d_gene: NA; j_gene: TRBJ2-7; v_gene: TRBV6-1; abundance: medium-sized; CDR3nt: TGTGCCAGCCTTCGAACCTACGAGCAGTACTTC; CDR3aa: CASLRTYEQYF
d_gene: TRBD2; j_gene: TRBJ2-2; v_gene: TRBV7-9; abundance: NA; CDR3nt: TGTGCCAGCAGCAGCATCCCGGGAGGGCCTGACACCGGGGAGCTGTTTTTT; CDR3aa: CASSSIPGGPDTGELFF
d_gene: NA; j_gene: TRBJ1-2; v_gene: TRBV28; abundance: NA; CDR3nt: TGTGCCAGCAGCCCGACAGGCACCTATGGCTACACCTTC; CDR3aa: CASSPTGTYGYTF
d_gene: NA; j_gene: TRBJ1-1; v_gene: TRBV6-6; abundance: NA; CDR3nt: TGTGCCAGCAGTTACTCGAACCGGTTGAACACTGAAGCTTTCTTT; CDR3aa: CASSYSNRLNTEAFF
d_gene: NA; j_gene: TRBJ1-2; v_gene: TRBV2; abundance: NA; CDR3nt: TGTGCCAGCAACAGCAGGGGACTTTTATTTAATGGCTACACCTTC; CDR3aa: CASNSRGLLFNGYTF
d_gene: NA; j_gene: TRBJ2-3; v_gene: TRBV5-1; abundance: NA; CDR3nt: TGCGCCAGCAGCTTGGCTGGGGACACAGATACGCAGTATTTT; CDR3aa: CASSLAGDTDTQYF
d_gene: NA; j_gene: TRBJ1-2; v_gene: TRBV6-5; abundance: NA; CDR3nt: TGTGCCAGCAGTTATGGAGCGGGCGAGGCGGGCTACACCTTC; CDR3aa: CASSYGAGEAGYTF
d_gene: NA; j_gene: TRBJ2-7; v_gene: TRBV2; abundance: NA; CDR3nt: TGTGCCAGCAACGGAGCCCCCTCCTACGAGCAGTACTTC; CDR3aa: CASNGAPSYEQYF
d_gene: NA; j_gene: TRBJ1-4; v_gene: TRBV19; abundance: NA; CDR3nt: TGTGCCAGTAGTAATGGGCAGACTAATGAAAAACTGTTTTTT; CDR3aa: CASSNGQTNEKLFF
d_gene: NA; j_gene: TRBJ2-2; v_gene: TRBV7-9; abundance: NA; CDR3nt: TGTGCCAGCATCCGGACGGCGAACACCGGGGAGCTGTTTTTT; CDR3aa: CASIRTANTGELFF
d_gene: NA; j_gene: TRBJ2-5; v_gene: TRBV2; abundance: NA; CDR3nt: TGTGCCAGCAGCAGGGGTCGGTTAGAGACCCAGTACTTC; CDR3aa: CASSRGRLETQYF
d_gene: NA; j_gene: TRBJ2-1; v_gene: TRBV5-1; abundance: NA; CDR3nt: TGCGCCAGCAGCGTGGACTCGGCATCCTACAATGAGCAGTTCTTC; CDR3aa: CASSVDSASYNEQFF
d_gene: NA; j_gene: TRBJ2-3; v_gene: TRBV6-4; abundance: NA; CDR3nt: TGTGCCAGCAGTGACGGGGGAGAAACAGATACGCAGTATTTT; CDR3aa: CASSDGGETDTQYF
d_gene: NA; j_gene: TRBJ2-1; v_gene: TRBV2; abundance: NA; CDR3nt: TGTGCCAGCAGTGAAATACAGGGTGGTTACAATGAGCAGTTCTTC; CDR3aa: CASSEIQGGYNEQFF
d_gene: TRBD1; j_gene: TRBJ1-2; v_gene: TRBV28; abundance: NA; CDR3nt: TGTGCCAGCAGTTTAAGACAGGGGGCGCGGAGGAGTGACTATGGCTACACCTTC; CDR3aa: CASSLRQGARRSDYGYTF
d_gene: NA; j_gene: TRBJ2-1; v_gene: TRBV28; abundance: NA; CDR3nt: TGTGCCAGCTTCAGGGGGGGATCCTACAATGAGCAGTTCTTC; CDR3aa: CASFRGGSYNEQFF
d_gene: NA; j_gene: TRBJ1-1; v_gene: TRBV5-1; abundance: once; CDR3nt: TGCGCCAGCAGCTTGGGGAGATTGAACACTGAAGCTTTCTTT; CDR3aa: CASSLGRLNTEAFF
d_gene: TRBD2; j_gene: TRBJ2-1; v_gene: TRBV11-2; abundance: NA; CDR3nt: TGTGCCAGCAGGCAGTTAGCGGGAGGTTCCTACAATGAGCAGTTCTTC; CDR3aa: CASRQLAGGSYNEQFF
d_gene: NA; j_gene: TRBJ2-4; v_gene: TRBV5-1; abundance: NA; CDR3nt: TGCGCCAGCAGCTTGCGAAGGGAAGACATTCAGTACTTC; CDR3aa: CASSLRREDIQYF
d_gene: TRBD2; j_gene: TRBJ2-1; v_gene: TRBV4-2; abundance: NA; CDR3nt: TGTGCCAGCTGTCGGACTAGCGGGATTTACAATGAGCAGTTCTTC; CDR3aa: CASCRTSGIYNEQFF
d_gene: NA; j_gene: TRBJ1-4; v_gene: TRBV6-5; abundance: NA; CDR3nt: TGTGCCAGCAAATCCCCAGGGTTTGCTAATGAAAAACTGTTTTTT; CDR3aa: CASKSPGFANEKLFF
d_gene: TRBD2; j_gene: TRBJ2-7; v_gene: TRBV6-1; abundance: medium-sized; CDR3nt: TGTGCCAGCAGTGAATACGGACTAGCGGGAGGTGAGCAGTACTTC; CDR3aa: CASSEYGLAGGEQYF
d_gene: NA; j_gene: TRBJ2-3; v_gene: TRBV4-1; abundance: NA; CDR3nt: TGCGCCAGCAGCCGTCAAAGGGGGGATACGCAGTATTTT; CDR3aa: CASSRQRGDTQYF
d_gene: NA; j_gene: TRBJ2-7; v_gene: TRBV25-1; abundance: NA; CDR3nt: TGTGCCAGCAGTGAAAGGGCAGGGTTTTACGAGCAGTACTTC; CDR3aa: CASSERAGFYEQYF
d_gene: NA; j_gene: TRBJ1-6; v_gene: TRBV6-5; abundance: NA; CDR3nt: TGTGCCAGCAGGTCCGGGACATCGAATTCACCCCTCCACTTT; CDR3aa: CASRSGTSNSPLHF
d_gene: NA; j_gene: TRBJ1-1; v_gene: TRBV5-1; abundance: NA; CDR3nt: TGCGCCAGCAGCGACAGGCCGGGATGGGACACTGAAGCTTTCTTT; CDR3aa: CASSDRPGWDTEAFF
d_gene: TRBD2; j_gene: TRBJ2-1; v_gene: TRBV5-1; abundance: NA; CDR3nt: TGCGCCAGCAGCTCGACTAGCGGGACTCACAATGAGCAGTTCTTC; CDR3aa: CASSSTSGTHNEQFF
d_gene: NA; j_gene: TRBJ2-2; v_gene: TRBV7-3; abundance: NA; CDR3nt: TGTGCCAGCAGCTTAAGGCCCTTCCCATCCGGGGAGCTGTTTTTT; CDR3aa: CASSLRPFPSGELFF
d_gene: NA; j_gene: TRBJ2-5; v_gene: TRBV30; abundance: NA; CDR3nt: TGTGCCTGGAGTGTACGTCTGGTGGGAGCTCAAGAGACCCAGTACTTC; CDR3aa: CAWSVRLVGAQETQYF
d_gene: NA; j_gene: TRBJ2-7; v_gene: TRBV2; abundance: NA; CDR3nt: TGTGCCAGCACCACCCAGTTAGGGTCCTACGAGCAGTACTTC; CDR3aa: CASTTQLGSYEQYF
d_gene: TRBD2; j_gene: TRBJ2-7; v_gene: TRBV5-4; abundance: NA; CDR3nt: TGTGCCAGCAGCCACGTAAAAACTAGCGGGAGCTCCTACGAGCAGTACTTC; CDR3aa: CASSHVKTSGSSYEQYF
d_gene: NA; j_gene: TRBJ2-1; v_gene: TRBV11-3; abundance: NA; CDR3nt: TGTGCCAGCAGCTCCCGTTTGGGGGCCTACAATGAGCAGTTCTTC; CDR3aa: CASSSRLGAYNEQFF